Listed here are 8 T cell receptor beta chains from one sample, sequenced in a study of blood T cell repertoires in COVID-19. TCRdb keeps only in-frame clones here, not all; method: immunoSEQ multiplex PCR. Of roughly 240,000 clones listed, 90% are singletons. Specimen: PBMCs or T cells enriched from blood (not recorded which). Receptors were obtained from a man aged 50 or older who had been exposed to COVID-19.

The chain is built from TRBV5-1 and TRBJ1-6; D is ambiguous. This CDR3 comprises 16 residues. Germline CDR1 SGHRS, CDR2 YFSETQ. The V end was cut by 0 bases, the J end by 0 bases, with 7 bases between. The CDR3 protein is CASSLELSSYNSPLHF. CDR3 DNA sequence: TGCGCCAGCAGCTTGGAACTGAGCTCCTATAATTCACCCCTCCACTTT.

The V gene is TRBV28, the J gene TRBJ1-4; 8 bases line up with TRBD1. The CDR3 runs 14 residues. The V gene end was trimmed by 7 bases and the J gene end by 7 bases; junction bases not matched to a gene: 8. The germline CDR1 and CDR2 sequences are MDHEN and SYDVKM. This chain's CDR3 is CASKGYRGSEKLFF. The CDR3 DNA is TGTGCCAGCAAAGGGTACAGGGGGAGTGAAAAACTGTTTTTT.

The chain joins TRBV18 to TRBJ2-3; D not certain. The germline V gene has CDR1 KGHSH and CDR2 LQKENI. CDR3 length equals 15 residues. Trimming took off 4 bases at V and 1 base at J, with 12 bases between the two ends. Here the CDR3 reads CASSLLAVGTDTQYF. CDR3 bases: TGTGCCAGCTCACTTTTAGCCGTGGGCACAGATACGCAGTATTTT.

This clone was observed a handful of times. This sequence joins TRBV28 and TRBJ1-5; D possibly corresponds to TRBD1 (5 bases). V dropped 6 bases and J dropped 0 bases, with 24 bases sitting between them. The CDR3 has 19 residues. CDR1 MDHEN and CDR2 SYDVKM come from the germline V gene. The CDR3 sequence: CASRSAGTQEGYSNQPQHF. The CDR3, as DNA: TGTGCCAGCAGATCAGCCGGGACCCAGGAGGGGTATAGCAATCAGCCCCAGCATTTT.

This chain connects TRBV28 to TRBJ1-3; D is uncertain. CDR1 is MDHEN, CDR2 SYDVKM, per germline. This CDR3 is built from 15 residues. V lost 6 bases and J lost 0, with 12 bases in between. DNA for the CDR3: TGTGCCAGCAGAGCGCCGGAAGGCTCTGGAAACACCATATATTTT. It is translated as CASRAPEGSGNTIYF.

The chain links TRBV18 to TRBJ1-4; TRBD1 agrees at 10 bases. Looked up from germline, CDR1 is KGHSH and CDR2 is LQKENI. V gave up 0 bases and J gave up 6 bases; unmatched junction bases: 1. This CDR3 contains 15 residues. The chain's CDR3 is CASSPPGQGDEKLFF. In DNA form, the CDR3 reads TGTGCCAGCTCACCACCCGGACAGGGGGATGAAAAACTGTTTTTT. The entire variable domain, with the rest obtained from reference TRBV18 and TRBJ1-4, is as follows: NAGVMQNPRHLVRRRGQEARLRCSPMKGHSHVYWYRQLPEEGLKFMVYLQKENIIDESGMPKERFSAEFPKEGPSILRIQQVVRGDSAAYFCASSPPGQGDEKLFFGSGTQLSVL.

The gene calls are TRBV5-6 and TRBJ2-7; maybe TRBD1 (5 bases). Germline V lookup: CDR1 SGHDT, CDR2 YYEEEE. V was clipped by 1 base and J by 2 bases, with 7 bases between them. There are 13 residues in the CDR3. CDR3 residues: CASSLKGAYEQYV. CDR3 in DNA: TGTGCCAGCAGCTTGAAAGGGGCCTACGAGCAGTACGTC.

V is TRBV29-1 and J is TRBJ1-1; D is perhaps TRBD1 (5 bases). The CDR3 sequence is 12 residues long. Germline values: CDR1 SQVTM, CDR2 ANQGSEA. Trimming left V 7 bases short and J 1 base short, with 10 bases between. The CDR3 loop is CSAGHQNTEAFF. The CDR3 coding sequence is TGCAGCGCTGGACACCAGAACACTGAAGCTTTCTTT. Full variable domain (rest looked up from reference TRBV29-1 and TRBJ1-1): SAVISQKPSRDICQRGTSLTIQCQVDSQVTMMFWYRQQPGQSLTLIATANQGSEATYESGFVIDKFPISRPNLTFSTLTVSNMSPEDSSIYLCSAGHQNTEAFFGQGTRLTVV.